These 20 T cell receptor beta chains share one sample of origin, sequenced in a study of Ad26.COV2.S vaccination and SARS-CoV-2 variants. Using immunoSEQ multiplex PCR, the repertoire was profiled, and TCRdb retains in-frame clones only, with some absent. The sample shows about 450,000 clones, approximately 92% of them seen only once. As for treatment: around 19 received Ad26.COV2.S at low or high dose, single or two shots; about five received placebo; per-sample allocation not given. It was on day 63 after the first vaccine or placebo injection that samples were taken. The sample was peripheral blood, taken in a trial of Ad26.COV2.S vaccine versus placebo. The receptors stem from a person aged 18-60 years who received the Ad26.COV2.S COVID-19 vaccine or a placebo.

V is TRBV7-8 and J is TRBJ2-7; D unresolved. V was cut by 10 bases and J by 4 bases, with 14 bases left in between. The CDR3 is 12 residues long. Germline V lookup: CDR1 SGHVS, CDR2 FQNEAQ. This CDR3 reads CANNCPGYEQYV. CDR3 DNA: TGTGCCAACAATTGTCCAGGTTACGAGCAGTACGTC.

J is TRBJ2-2 and V is TRBV3-1 (or the pseudogene TRBV3-2); D gene unclear. The CDR3 spans 15 residues. CDR1 and CDR2 from the germline V gene are LGHDT and YNNKEL (reference sequence). The V end was cut by 0 bases, the J end by 4 bases, with 9 bases between. In DNA form, the CDR3 reads TGTGCCAGCAGCCAAGATAGGATTTTCACCGGGGAGCTGTTTTTT. Protein sequence: CASSQDRIFTGELFF.

This chain links TRBV4-1 with TRBJ2-7, with 9 positions matching TRBD1. The CDR3 is 16 amino acids. CDR1 is MGHRA and CDR2 is YSYEKL in the germline V gene. V was clipped by 7 bases and J by 5 bases; unmatched bases: 15. CDR3 sequence (DNA): TGCGCCAGCAACCTAGGACCGGGACAGGGAGGGCACGAGCAGTACTTC. It translates to CASNLGPGQGGHEQYF.

The chain employs TRBV5-1 and TRBJ1-4; TRBD1 is a possible D gene (5 bases). The CDR3 runs to 15 residues. In germline, CDR1 is SGHRS, CDR2 YFSETQ. V shed 5 bases and J shed 1 base, with 12 bases lying between them. The CDR3 DNA reads as TGCGCCAGCAGAAGAGGGGTTGGAACTAATGAAAAACTGTTTTTT. It specifies CASRRGVGTNEKLFF.

This clone was seen a single time. The chain is built from TRBV28 and TRBJ1-1, with 7 bases lining up with TRBD1. The CDR3 runs 16 residues. J gave up 0 bases and V 7 bases, and 11 bases lay outside the gene matches. Germline assignment: CDR1 MDHEN and CDR2 SYDVKM. CDR3 DNA: TGTGCCAGCACCCCCGGGGCAGGGGGGATGAACACTGAAGCTTTCTTT. Its protein is CASTPGAGGMNTEAFF.

The chain combines TRBV7-3 with TRBJ2-1; the D gene is possibly TRBD1 (5 bases). V was clipped by 2 bases and J by 4 bases, with 9 bases between them. CDR1 is SGHTA, CDR2 FQGTGA, per germline. The CDR3 spans 14 residues. CDR3 sequence: CASSLGALYNEQFF. As DNA, the CDR3 is TGTGCCAGCAGCTTAGGGGCACTGTACAATGAGCAGTTCTTC.

This chain connects TRBV6-2 or TRBV6-3 to TRBJ2-5; TRBD1 matches at 10 bases. The CDR3 totals 15 residues. With V trimmed by 2 bases and J by 7 bases, 7 bases remained unmatched. Germline CDR1 and CDR2: MNHEY and SVGEGT. The chain's CDR3 is CASSYTGQGFSTQYF. The CDR3 DNA is TGTGCCAGCAGTTACACGGGACAGGGGTTTTCGACCCAGTACTTC.

V gene TRBV5-1 combines with J gene TRBJ2-3, with 10 positions matching TRBD1. The CDR3 totals 16 residues. From germline, CDR1 is SGHRS and CDR2 YFSETQ. V trimming: 0 bases; J trimming: 4 bases; junction bases outside the gene matches: 5. The DNA for the CDR3 is TGCGCCAGCAGCTTGGATTCCGGGACAGGGGCAGATACGCAGTATTTT. Translated: CASSLDSGTGADTQYF.

With regard to this clone: This same CDR3 is encoded by further DNA sequences in the sample. The chain recombines TRBV29-1 with TRBJ2-3; 14 bases agree with TRBD2. The CDR3 covers 14 residues. Germline trimming cut 4 bases from V and 6 bases from J; bases unmatched to any gene: 3. Germline loops: CDR1 SQVTM, CDR2 ANQGSEA. CDR3 in DNA: TGCAGCGTTGTAGGGACTAGCGGGAGCGATACGCAGTATTTT. Translation: CSVVGTSGSDTQYF.

This chain connects TRBV5-1 to TRBJ1-2; TRBD1 agrees at 8 bases. Germline-derived CDR1 and CDR2 are SGHRS and YFSETQ. This CDR3 spans 14 amino acids. J lost 2 bases, V lost 4 bases, and 4 bases had no gene match. The CDR3, as DNA: TGCGCCAGCAGCCCGGGACAGGCAAACTATGGCTACACCTTC. Translating gives CASSPGQANYGYTF.

The chain employs TRBV6-5 and TRBJ1-2, with TRBD1 matching over 10 bases. The germline gives CDR1 MNHEY, CDR2 SVGAGI. The CDR3 extends over 12 amino acids. With 6 bases clipped from V and 7 bases from J, the junction kept 2 bases outside the gene matches. This CDR3 reads CASRRQGAGYTF. In DNA form, the CDR3 reads TGTGCCAGCAGGCGACAGGGGGCTGGCTACACCTTC.

The chain recombines TRBV4-2 with TRBJ2-1; TRBD2 matches at 16 bases. After removal of 4 bases from V and 10 bases from J, the junction contained 13 bases not matched to a gene. This CDR3 has 18 amino acids. Per germline, CDR1 LGHNA and CDR2 YNFKEQ. The CDR3 bases are TGTGCCAGCAGCCTGACGACCGGGACTAGCGGGGGGGCATGGGAGCAGTTCTTC. Translating it yields CASSLTTGTSGGAWEQFF.

The chain has TRBV28 and TRBJ2-2, with D uncertain. The V and J ends lost 8 bases and 2 bases respectively, with 9 bases between them. The CDR3 contains 13 residues. Germline V gives CDR1 MDHEN, CDR2 SYDVKM. CDR3 sequence reads: CASGTTNTGELFF. The CDR3 bases are TGTGCCAGCGGCACAACTAACACCGGGGAGCTGTTTTTT.

This clone appeared once. The J gene is TRBJ2-1, the V gene TRBV5-1, with D uncertain. Trimming took 0 bases from V and 6 from J, leaving 10 bases between them. This CDR3 comprises 14 residues. Per the germline V gene, CDR1 is SGHRS and CDR2 is YFSETQ. The CDR3 region is CASSLVSHLNEQFF. The CDR3 bases are TGCGCCAGCAGCTTGGTAAGTCACCTCAATGAGCAGTTCTTC.

The chain carries TRBV28 and TRBJ2-1, with 7 bases matching TRBD1. V trimming: 5 bases; J trimming: 5 bases; junction bases outside the gene matches: 9. The CDR3 loop spans 15 amino acids. Germline V lookup: CDR1 MDHEN, CDR2 SYDVKM. The CDR3 region is CASSLPTGLDNEQFF. In nucleotides, the CDR3 is TGTGCCAGCAGTCTGCCGACAGGGTTAGACAATGAGCAGTTCTTC.

This chain uses TRBV5-1 with TRBJ1-1, with D unresolved. The germline gives CDR1 SGHRS, CDR2 YFSETQ. CDR3 size: 13 residues. Trimming left V 3 bases short and J 0 bases short, with 6 bases between. CDR3 sequence (DNA): TGCGCCAGCAGCTCCCGTATGAACACTGAAGCTTTCTTT. This gives the protein CASSSRMNTEAFF.

This chain connects TRBV9 to TRBJ1-1; TRBD1 matches at 9 bases. V shed 4 bases, J shed 5 bases, and the junction held 6 bases outside the gene matches. The CDR3 sequence is 14 residues long. From germline, CDR1 is SGDLS and CDR2 YYNGEE. The CDR3 bases are TGTGCCAGCAGCCCTTACGGGACAGGGACTGAAGCTTTCTTT. Encoded protein: CASSPYGTGTEAFF.

The chain combines TRBV5-1 with TRBJ1-4; TRBD1 matches at 11 bases. The CDR3 is made up of 15 amino acids. CDR1 SGHRS and CDR2 YFSETQ come from the germline V gene. V was pared by 2 bases and J by 10 bases, with 7 bases of the junction left unmatched. In nucleotides, the CDR3 is TGCGCCAGCAGCTTCACTTGGGGACAGGGGGGAAAACTGTTTTTT. Translated, it gives CASSFTWGQGGKLFF.

The chain has TRBV11-3 and TRBJ2-1, with TRBD2 matching 7 bases. V lost 1 base, J lost 10 bases, and 4 bases stayed unmatched. The CDR3 is made up of 13 amino acids. Germline V CDR1 and CDR2: SGHNT, YENEEA. The CDR3 protein is CASSLVGGTEQFF. CDR3 DNA sequence: TGTGCCAGCAGCTTAGTCGGGGGGACCGAGCAGTTCTTC.

The CDR3 region is CASSPRTGGNQPQHF. In DNA, the CDR3 is TGTGCCAGCAGCCCACGGACAGGGGGGAATCAGCCCCAGCATTTT. The J gene is TRBJ1-5, the V gene TRBV7-2; 10 positions agree with TRBD1. The CDR3 loop spans 15 amino acids. Germline V gene data show CDR1 as SGHTA and CDR2 as FQGNSA. The V segment lost 5 bases and the J segment 4 bases; nucleotides outside the gene matches: 5. Based on the CDR3 plus reference TRBV7-2 and TRBJ1-5, the full variable domain is GAGVSQSPSNKVTEKGKDVELRCDPISGHTALYWYRQSLGQGLEFLIYFQGNSAPDKSGLPSDRFSAERTGGSVSTLTIQRTQQEDSAVYLCASSPRTGGNQPQHFGDGTRLSIL.